A selection of T cell receptor beta chains follows, all from one sample in a study of T cells in Graves' hyperthyroidism and ophthalmopathy. TCRdb re-analysed the multiplex PCR reads in MiXCR, keeping a single row per CDR3 protein. The sample includes over 500,000 distinct CDR3 sequences, roughly 17% of them seen just once. What was sequenced was blood. The receptor set was obtained from a woman aged 18 to 35 with Graves' ophthalmopathy. Both conserved end residues are part of each CDR3. The order of the fields is clone size, D gene, J gene, V gene, CDR3 protein, CDR3 DNA. A D gene is named only where the DNA matches it firmly. Some rows have no size entry. The others give once, few or many, or a class for an expanded clone.

. . TRBJ1-4 TRBV28 CASSLPGVTNEKLFF TGTGCCAGCAGTTTACCAGGGGTAACTAATGAAAAACTGTTTTTT
many . TRBJ1-2 TRBV27 CASSFARTDGYTF TGTGCCAGCAGTTTCGCCCGCACGGATGGCTACACCTTC
few TRBD1 TRBJ2-7 TRBV18 CASSQQQGVSYEQYF TGTGCCAGCTCACAACAGCAGGGGGTCTCCTACGAGCAGTACTTC
. . TRBJ1-6 TRBV30 CAWRGAPGPLHF TGTGCCTGGAGGGGGGCCCCCGGTCCCCTCCACTTT
. . TRBJ2-1 TRBV5-1 CASSHGLPEQFF TGCGCCAGCAGCCACGGACTACCAGAGCAGTTCTTC
many . TRBJ1-2 TRBV6-1 CASSEVVGVLGYTF TGTGCCAGCAGTGAAGTAGTAGGGGTTCTTGGCTACACCTTC
. TRBD2 TRBJ2-3 TRBV6-1 CASSPATSGRLNTQYF TGTGCCAGCAGTCCCGCGACTAGCGGGAGGTTGAATACGCAGTATTTT
many . TRBJ2-2 TRBV3-1 CASSHGRRFSNTGELFF TGTGCCAGCAGCCACGGGCGTAGATTCTCGAACACCGGGGAGCTGTTTTTT
. TRBD2 TRBJ2-2 TRBV7-6 CASSFGGSNTGELFF TGTGCCAGCAGCTTTGGCGGGAGTAACACCGGGGAGCTGTTTTTT
many TRBD2 TRBJ2-4 TRBV28 CASSSTTSSGLVDIQYF TGTGCCAGCAGTTCCACGACTAGCAGCGGGTTGGTAGACATTCAGTACTTC
many . TRBJ1-2 TRBV7-9 CASSPIIGVGRYTF TGTGCCAGCAGCCCGATCATCGGGGTTGGTCGCTACACCTTC
many TRBD2 TRBJ2-7 TRBV7-9 CASSLQGLAGFYEQYF TGTGCCAGCAGCTTACAGGGGCTAGCGGGATTCTACGAGCAGTACTTC
many . TRBJ1-1 TRBV7-2 CASSLDKDTEAFF TGTGCCAGCAGCTTAGACAAGGACACTGAAGCTTTCTTT
many TRBD1 TRBJ2-2 TRBV5-6 CASSLVGQGHTGELFF TGTGCCAGCAGCTTAGTGGGACAGGGGCACACCGGGGAGCTGTTTTTT
many . TRBJ1-2 TRBV12-3/TRBV12-4 CASTLPTGHPTNYGYTF TGTGCCAGCACTCTCCCCACGGGACACCCTACTAACTATGGCTACACCTTC
many . TRBJ1-1 TRBV28 CATGRRYNTEAFF TGTGCCACCGGGCGGAGGTATAACACTGAAGCTTTCTTT
many . TRBJ1-2 TRBV7-8 CASSAQGNFNYGYTF TGTGCCAGCAGCGCACAGGGAAATTTTAACTATGGCTACACCTTC
. . TRBJ2-1 TRBV3-1 CASSQDIGVYNEQFF TGTGCCAGCAGCCAAGATATAGGGGTCTACAATGAGCAGTTCTTC
many . TRBJ2-5 TRBV20-1 CSADAGTVQETQYF TGCAGTGCCGACGCCGGGACGGTCCAAGAGACCCAGTACTTC
few . TRBJ2-2 TRBV27 CASSFPDRELFF TGTGCCAGCAGTTTCCCGGACCGGGAGCTGTTTTTT
. . TRBJ2-1 TRBV5-6 CASSFRGSFDNEQFF TGTGCCAGCAGCTTCCGGGGGTCTTTTGACAATGAGCAGTTCTTC
many . TRBJ1-6 TRBV20-1 CSASPLAGTEDNSPLHF TGCAGTGCTAGTCCGTTGGCGGGGACCGAGGATAATTCACCCCTCCACTTT
many TRBD2 TRBJ2-1 TRBV5-1 CASSLAERGMEQFF TGCGCCAGCAGCTTGGCCGAGCGGGGGATGGAGCAGTTCTTC
once . TRBJ2-7 TRBV5-4 CASSLSPLYEQYF TGTGCCAGCAGCTTGTCTCCCCTCTACGAGCAGTACTTC
many . TRBJ2-7 TRBV20-1 CSLYGTTIHEQYF TGCAGTCTTTACGGGACAACGATCCACGAGCAGTACTTC
. TRBD1 TRBJ2-3 TRBV7-6 CASSLRQGLNTDTQYF TGTGCCAGCAGCTTACGACAGGGCCTGAACACAGATACGCAGTATTTT
. . TRBJ2-2 TRBV2 CASSWERSGGAGELFF TGTGCCAGCAGTTGGGAGCGGTCCGGCGGGGCCGGGGAGCTGTTTTTT
. . TRBJ1-2 TRBV20-1 CSANPDRIYGYTF TGCAGTGCTAATCCCGACAGAATCTATGGCTACACCTTC
few TRBD1 TRBJ2-7 TRBV5-1 CASSWTQGSSYEQYF TGCGCCAGCAGCTGGACACAGGGGTCCTCCTACGAGCAGTACTTC
many TRBD2 TRBJ2-7 TRBV20-1 CSARAAKRGVGEQYF TGCAGTGCTAGAGCGGCAAAGCGGGGGGTCGGGGAGCAGTACTTC
many TRBD1 TRBJ1-1 TRBV29-1 CSVTGATEAFF TGCAGCGTTACAGGGGCCACTGAAGCTTTCTTT
many . TRBJ2-1 TRBV7-8 CASSLVRGSYNEQFF TGTGCCAGCAGCTTAGTCCGGGGCTCCTACAATGAGCAGTTCTTC
. . TRBJ2-7 TRBV12-3/TRBV12-4 CASSYTAGVHGQYF TGTGCCAGCAGTTACACGGCAGGGGTCCACGGGCAGTACTTC
. . TRBJ2-1 TRBV5-6 CASSLGHLGNEQFF TGTGCCAGCAGCTTGGGACATCTGGGGAATGAGCAGTTCTTC
. . TRBJ1-3 TRBV29-1 CSVGSGNTIYF TGCAGCGTTGGGTCTGGAAACACCATATATTTT
many . TRBJ2-3 TRBV5-1 CASSTSQGLGTDTQYF TGCGCCAGCAGCACGAGTCAGGGCCTCGGCACAGATACGCAGTATTTT
many TRBD1 TRBJ1-5 TRBV20-1 CSARDLQGAQGNQPQHF TGCAGTGCTAGAGATTTACAGGGGGCGCAGGGCAATCAGCCCCAGCATTTT
few . TRBJ1-2 TRBV6-1 CASSLSKARGSGYTF TGTGCCAGCAGTTTATCCAAGGCCCGGGGAAGTGGCTACACCTTC
. TRBD1 TRBJ1-5 TRBV20-1 CSARDLQGINQPQHF TGCAGTGCTAGAGATCTACAGGGGATAAATCAGCCCCAGCATTTT
few . TRBJ1-1 TRBV6-2/TRBV6-3 CASRKRGTEAFF TGTGCCAGCAGAAAGAGGGGGACTGAAGCTTTCTTT
many TRBD2 TRBJ2-1 TRBV3-1 CASSLLTSGSSDEQFF TGTGCCAGCAGCCTGCTTACTAGCGGGTCCTCCGATGAGCAGTTCTTC
. TRBD2 TRBJ2-2 TRBV27 CASSYLSGGPSSTGELFF TGTGCCAGCAGTTACCTTAGCGGGGGGCCCTCGAGCACCGGGGAGCTGTTTTTT
many TRBD2 TRBJ2-1 TRBV7-2 CASSLEVVSGMSSYNEQFF TGTGCCAGCAGCTTAGAGGTTGTTAGCGGGATGAGCTCCTACAATGAGCAGTTCTTC
few . TRBJ2-7 TRBV6-1 CATGANSYEQYF TGTGCCACGGGCGCAAACTCCTACGAGCAGTACTTC
. . TRBJ1-1 TRBV7-2 CASSLEVTMNTEAFF TGTGCCAGCAGCTTAGAGGTGACCATGAACACTGAAGCTTTCTTT
few . TRBJ2-1 TRBV6-5 CASSTSGVEQFF .
once TRBD1 TRBJ1-2 TRBV5-8 CASSLARQGDYGYTF TGTGCCAGCAGCTTGGCACGACAGGGCGACTATGGCTACACCTTC
few TRBD1 TRBJ2-5 TRBV28 CASTARDRVEETQYF TGTGCCAGCACCGCCCGGGACAGGGTAGAAGAGACCCAGTACTTC
. . TRBJ1-3 TRBV6-5 CASSYSSRNTIYF TGTGCCAGCAGTTACAGCAGCAGAAACACCATATATTTT
many . TRBJ1-1 TRBV12-3/TRBV12-4 CASIGGLGDTEAFF TGTGCCAGCATTGGGGGCCTGGGGGACACTGAAGCTTTCTTT
many . TRBJ2-7 TRBV7-9 CASSFELDSSYEQYF TGTGCCAGCAGCTTTGAGTTAGACAGTTCCTACGAGCAGTACTTC
many TRBD1 TRBJ1-2 TRBV11-2 CASSFRGQDGYTF TGTGCCAGCAGCTTCAGGGGGCAGGATGGCTACACCTTC
many . TRBJ2-1 TRBV13 CASSPGANEQFF TGTGCCAGCAGCCCTGGGGCTAATGAGCAGTTCTTC
many TRBD1 TRBJ1-5 TRBV12-3/TRBV12-4 CASRRGTGNSNQPQHF TGTGCCAGCAGACGGGGGACAGGGAATAGCAATCAGCCCCAGCATTTT
. . TRBJ2-6 TRBV30 CAWDTGSGANVLTF TGTGCCTGGGATACAGGGTCTGGGGCCAACGTCCTGACTTTC
many TRBD2 TRBJ2-3 TRBV12-3/TRBV12-4 CASSHLAGGLERTDTQYF TGTGCCAGCAGCCATCTAGCGGGGGGGCTGGAGAGAACAGATACGCAGTATTTT
. TRBD1 TRBJ2-5 TRBV5-1 CASSPAGQGAETQYF TGCGCCAGCAGCCCAGCCGGACAGGGTGCCGAGACCCAGTACTTC
many TRBD1 TRBJ2-5 TRBV2 CASNPGQGGETQYF TGTGCCAGCAATCCGGGACAGGGAGGCGAGACCCAGTACTTC